The rows below give T cell receptor beta chains drawn from one sample of a study of T-cell reconstitution after alpha-beta-depleted transplantation in children. Using its own MiXCR run on the PCR reads, TCRdb lists one record per CDR3 protein. The table records some 250,000 distinct CDR3 sequences, about 11% of them present only once. The source was PBMCs from the stem cell graft donor, collected from the stem cell graft. These receptors were obtained from a human donor who donated a stem cell graft to a child with acute lymphoblastic leukemia. Each CDR3 is given with its conserved first and last residue.

V gene: TRBV28; CDR3 length: 16; CDR3 protein: CASSFWAGDIAGELFF
V gene: TRBV5-4; CDR3 length: 14; CDR3 protein: CASSSGMGEEGYTF
V gene: TRBV6-1; CDR3 length: 14; CDR3 protein: CASSARISNQPQHF
V gene: TRBV5-6; CDR3 length: 12; CDR3 protein: CASSLGKAEAFF
V gene: TRBV29-1; CDR3 length: 13; CDR3 protein: CSVQDRGPSGYTF
V gene: TRBV20-1; CDR3 length: 15; CDR3 protein: CSAIKDRDFYNEQFF
V gene: TRBV5-1; CDR3 length: 14; CDR3 protein: CASSRTVRGYEQYF
V gene: TRBV6-1; CDR3 length: 15; CDR3 protein: CASRGGTSGRWTQYF
V gene: TRBV20-1; CDR3 length: 14; CDR3 protein: CSALRDMGNSPLHF
V gene: TRBV9; CDR3 length: 17; CDR3 protein: CASAPWGGNLRRDTQYF
V gene: TRBV10-3; CDR3 length: 16; CDR3 protein: CAISRGTGGMNTEAFF
V gene: TRBV7-9; CDR3 length: 15; CDR3 protein: CASSPGAGGQETQYF
V gene: TRBV30; CDR3 length: 11; CDR3 protein: CAWSGVGTQYF
V gene: TRBV6-5; CDR3 length: 18; CDR3 protein: CASSYDRGRLAGQETQYF
V gene: TRBV18; CDR3 length: 16; CDR3 protein: CASSLQTQGPPLDYTF
V gene: TRBV27; CDR3 length: 13; CDR3 protein: CASRQGTYQPQHF
V gene: TRBV25-1; CDR3 length: 16; CDR3 protein: CASRDRGAPGANVLTF
V gene: TRBV6-5; CDR3 length: 17; CDR3 protein: CASSYSAMVGRRYEQYF
V gene: TRBV10-3; CDR3 length: 17; CDR3 protein: CAIREHYRDYRSRVQYF
V gene: TRBV4-2; CDR3 length: 14; CDR3 protein: CASRFRGMNTEAFF
V gene: TRBV7-9; CDR3 length: 16; CDR3 protein: CASSPLGGNSYNEQFF
V gene: TRBV10-3; CDR3 length: 18; CDR3 protein: CAISETRFGGSSGNTIYF
V gene: TRBV12-3/TRBV12-4; CDR3 length: 14; CDR3 protein: CASSLSGTAQPQHF
V gene: TRBV24-1; CDR3 length: 15; CDR3 protein: CATSDSPRHQETQYF
V gene: TRBV20-1; CDR3 length: 13; CDR3 protein: CSATGQVDYEQYF
V gene: TRBV20-1; CDR3 length: 14; CDR3 protein: CSASQGRGIQPQHF
V gene: TRBV29-1; CDR3 length: 15; CDR3 protein: CSVEELPTAPDTQYF
V gene: TRBV29-1; CDR3 length: 14; CDR3 protein: CSAMSSPNTGELFF
V gene: TRBV4-3; CDR3 length: 14; CDR3 protein: CASSQDIINYGYTF
V gene: TRBV5-1; CDR3 length: 14; CDR3 protein: CASSLFSRDQPQHF
V gene: TRBV5-1; CDR3 length: 17; CDR3 protein: CASSTGANSQRRETQYF
V gene: TRBV28; CDR3 length: 14; CDR3 protein: CASSLTGTGTEQYF
V gene: TRBV12-3/TRBV12-4; CDR3 length: 10; CDR3 protein: CASSSGVSEF
V gene: TRBV10-3; CDR3 length: 17; CDR3 protein: CAISVTTRGAPTDTQYF
V gene: TRBV6-1; CDR3 length: 15; CDR3 protein: CASSPPAGRQETQYF
V gene: TRBV3-1; CDR3 length: 16; CDR3 protein: CASSHYRGLNTDTQYF
V gene: TRBV7-8; CDR3 length: 16; CDR3 protein: CASSLGGSGVYNEQFF
V gene: TRBV5-8; CDR3 length: 16; CDR3 protein: CASSWALDTSNTEAFF
V gene: TRBV20-1; CDR3 length: 15; CDR3 protein: CSAPLAGVGTGELFF
V gene: TRBV10-3; CDR3 length: 12; CDR3 protein: CAISFHWNEQFF
V gene: TRBV7-2; CDR3 length: 17; CDR3 protein: CASSLLTADPVNTEAFF
V gene: TRBV27; CDR3 length: 18; CDR3 protein: CASSSGLAGGPTTDTQYF
V gene: TRBV6-5; CDR3 length: 13; CDR3 protein: CASSYPGQETQYF
V gene: TRBV5-1; CDR3 length: 13; CDR3 protein: CASSLTGPSEAFF
V gene: TRBV20-1; CDR3 length: 14; CDR3 protein: CSAGVLAGVMGQFF
V gene: TRBV11-2; CDR3 length: 15; CDR3 protein: CASKTPGTDTGELFF
V gene: TRBV27; CDR3 length: 21; CDR3 protein: CASSHRYLRDPRAYSNQPQHF
V gene: TRBV23-1; CDR3 length: 15; CDR3 protein: CASSQCAGGGETQYF
V gene: TRBV18; CDR3 length: 15; CDR3 protein: CASSPGEVSNQPQHF
V gene: TRBV13; CDR3 length: 15; CDR3 protein: CASSPRDRGYNEQFF
V gene: TRBV28; CDR3 length: 15; CDR3 protein: CASNDRGRGGDTQYF